This note documents a single T cell receptor beta chain sequence. What it recognizes is unknown. TCRdb reprocessed the 5' RACE reads, with one entry per CDR3 protein and no DNA. The listing contains about 300,000 distinct CDR3 sequences. This entry is derived from a study of monozygotic twins with inflammatory bowel disease. General study points: Concordant and discordant twins showed no difference in repertoire similarity, possibly from limited power. A single strong IBD-associated signal or clonotype was not supported by the findings.

The sequence was collected from a human donor with ulcerative colitis or Crohn's disease, or a healthy co-twin of an affected twin (not recorded which). The specimen was blood.

The CDR3 here is CASSLIGSSPTNEQFF. The rearrangement links TRBV12-3 or TRBV12-4 to TRBJ2-1. This CDR3 comprises 16 residues.